A selection of T cell receptor beta chains follows, all from one sample in a study of blood T cell repertoires in COVID-19. This table comes from immunoSEQ multiplex PCR, and its TCRdb copy is limited to in-frame clones, with some not included. Found here are about 210,000 clones, around 83% of them singletons; the top ten hold roughly 10%. Sequenced input: peripheral blood. These receptors were taken from a man over 45 with active or convalescent COVID-19. Each CDR3 is given with its conserved first and last residue. D genes are given only for firm matches. Clone size is given for some rows only: seen once, a few or many times, or a class if the clone is expanded.

v_gene: TRBV5-1; j_gene: TRBJ2-5; abundance: -; d_gene: TRBD2; CDR3nt: TGCGCCAGCCCCCCAGGGACTAGCGGGAGACAAGAGACCCAGTACTTC; CDR3aa: CASPPGTSGRQETQYF
v_gene: TRBV3-1/TRBV3-2; j_gene: TRBJ1-4; abundance: -; d_gene: -; CDR3nt: TGTGCCAGCAGCCGGGAAAGGGGTCGGCAAAAACTGTTTTTT; CDR3aa: CASSRERGRQKLFF
v_gene: TRBV15; j_gene: TRBJ1-6; abundance: -; d_gene: TRBD1; CDR3nt: TGTGCCACCAGCACGGACAGGGGAGCTTCACCCCTCCACTTT; CDR3aa: CATSTDRGASPLHF
v_gene: TRBV14; j_gene: TRBJ2-3; abundance: -; d_gene: TRBD1; CDR3nt: TGTGCCAGCAGCCACTCTCAGGGGGCAATTGGCACAGATACGCAGTATTTT; CDR3aa: CASSHSQGAIGTDTQYF
v_gene: TRBV7-9; j_gene: TRBJ1-3; abundance: -; d_gene: -; CDR3nt: TGTGCCAGCAGCTTAGCAGGGGGCTCTGGAAACACCATATATTTT; CDR3aa: CASSLAGGSGNTIYF
v_gene: TRBV4-3; j_gene: TRBJ1-1; abundance: -; d_gene: -; CDR3nt: TGCGCCAGCAGCCAAGACAGGAACACTGAAGCTTTCTTT; CDR3aa: CASSQDRNTEAFF
v_gene: TRBV11-2; j_gene: TRBJ1-1; abundance: -; d_gene: -; CDR3nt: TGTGCCAGCAGCTTAGTGGTCAGCGGCACTGAAGCTTTCTTT; CDR3aa: CASSLVVSGTEAFF
v_gene: TRBV6-5; j_gene: TRBJ1-1; abundance: -; d_gene: -; CDR3nt: TGTGCCAGCAGTTACCTCCCTGGGGGCATGAACACTGAAGCTTTCTTT; CDR3aa: CASSYLPGGMNTEAFF
v_gene: TRBV28; j_gene: TRBJ1-2; abundance: -; d_gene: -; CDR3nt: TGTGCCAGCAGCTACGAAGACTATGGCTACACCTTC; CDR3aa: CASSYEDYGYTF
v_gene: TRBV5-4; j_gene: TRBJ1-3; abundance: -; d_gene: -; CDR3nt: TGTGCCAGCAGCTTTGCGGGGGCAGGAAACACCATATATTTT; CDR3aa: CASSFAGAGNTIYF
v_gene: TRBV23-1; j_gene: TRBJ1-2; abundance: once; d_gene: -; CDR3nt: TGCGCCAGCAGTCAAGCCCGATTGCAGGGCATTCCCTATGGCTACACCTTC; CDR3aa: CASSQARLQGIPYGYTF
v_gene: TRBV7-2; j_gene: TRBJ2-1; abundance: -; d_gene: -; CDR3nt: TGTGCCAGCAGACTCTCTAGCGCCAATGAGCAGTTCTTC; CDR3aa: CASRLSSANEQFF
v_gene: TRBV5-1; j_gene: TRBJ2-4; abundance: -; d_gene: TRBD2; CDR3nt: TGCGCCAGCAGCACGGGTCCCGCGCAGCCCTTAGCGGGAAACATTCAGTACTTC; CDR3aa: CASSTGPAQPLAGNIQYF
v_gene: TRBV4-1; j_gene: TRBJ1-1; abundance: -; d_gene: TRBD1; CDR3nt: TGCGCCAGCAGCCGGGACAGGGATCCGAACACTGAAGCTTTCTTT; CDR3aa: CASSRDRDPNTEAFF
v_gene: TRBV27; j_gene: TRBJ2-1; abundance: -; d_gene: TRBD2; CDR3nt: TGTGCCAGCAGAGAACTAGCGGGAGGGCCCGATGAGCAGTTCTTC; CDR3aa: CASRELAGGPDEQFF
v_gene: TRBV10-2; j_gene: TRBJ2-3; abundance: -; d_gene: TRBD2; CDR3nt: TGCGCCAGCAGTGTGGGACTAGCGGGAGTTTCAGATACGCAGTATTTT; CDR3aa: CASSVGLAGVSDTQYF
v_gene: TRBV5-6; j_gene: TRBJ1-2; abundance: -; d_gene: TRBD1; CDR3nt: TGTGCCAGCAGCCCCCGGGACAGGGAGCGTGGCTACACCTTC; CDR3aa: CASSPRDRERGYTF
v_gene: TRBV30; j_gene: TRBJ2-7; abundance: few; d_gene: -; CDR3nt: TGTGCCTGGAGCAGGGGGGACCCTATAGGGTACGAGCAGTACTTC; CDR3aa: CAWSRGDPIGYEQYF
v_gene: TRBV19; j_gene: TRBJ1-4; abundance: -; d_gene: TRBD1; CDR3nt: TGTGCCAGTAGTTCGCCCGGGACAGGGGAAGAAAAACTGTTTTTT; CDR3aa: CASSSPGTGEEKLFF
v_gene: TRBV3-1/TRBV3-2; j_gene: TRBJ2-7; abundance: -; d_gene: TRBD1; CDR3nt: TGTGCCAGCAGCCAACTAGGACAGGGATCCTACGAGCAGTACTTC; CDR3aa: CASSQLGQGSYEQYF
v_gene: TRBV2; j_gene: TRBJ2-7; abundance: few; d_gene: TRBD1; CDR3nt: TGTGCCAGCAGTGAAGGCGAGACAGGGGCATCCTACGAGCAGTACTTC; CDR3aa: CASSEGETGASYEQYF
v_gene: TRBV11-1; j_gene: TRBJ2-3; abundance: -; d_gene: TRBD1; CDR3nt: TGTGCCAGCAGCTCCAGGGGGACCACAGATACGCAGTATTTT; CDR3aa: CASSSRGTTDTQYF
v_gene: TRBV7-2; j_gene: TRBJ2-3; abundance: -; d_gene: -; CDR3nt: TGTGCCAGCAGCTTAAGCGGCGCAGATACGCAGTATTTT; CDR3aa: CASSLSGADTQYF
v_gene: TRBV3-1/TRBV3-2; j_gene: TRBJ2-3; abundance: -; d_gene: -; CDR3nt: TGTGCCAGCAGCCACCAGGGGGATACGCAGTATTTT; CDR3aa: CASSHQGDTQYF
v_gene: TRBV12-3/TRBV12-4; j_gene: TRBJ1-1; abundance: -; d_gene: -; CDR3nt: TGTGCCAGCAGTTTAGCCCAGAACACTAAAGCTTTCTTT; CDR3aa: CASSLAQNTKAFF
v_gene: TRBV28; j_gene: TRBJ1-5; abundance: -; d_gene: TRBD1; CDR3nt: TGTGCCAGCAGACTACCCAGGGGGCTTCAGCCCCAGCATTTT; CDR3aa: CASRLPRGLQPQHF
v_gene: TRBV7-9; j_gene: TRBJ1-1; abundance: -; d_gene: -; CDR3nt: TGTGCCAGCAGCTCCGACAGACTTTCCATGAACACTGAAGCTTTCTTT; CDR3aa: CASSSDRLSMNTEAFF
v_gene: TRBV4-3; j_gene: TRBJ2-5; abundance: -; d_gene: TRBD2; CDR3nt: TGCGCCAGCAGCTCCGGGACTAGCGGGGGGGCCATGGAGACCCAGTACTTC; CDR3aa: CASSSGTSGGAMETQYF
v_gene: TRBV6-2/TRBV6-3; j_gene: TRBJ1-2; abundance: -; d_gene: TRBD1; CDR3nt: TGTGCCAGCAGTTACCCAAGGACAGGCGTTGACTATGGCTACACCTTC; CDR3aa: CASSYPRTGVDYGYTF
v_gene: TRBV5-1; j_gene: TRBJ2-3; abundance: -; d_gene: -; CDR3nt: TGCGCCAGCAGGGGACAGGTGCGGGCGGGAGACGATACGCAGTATTTT; CDR3aa: CASRGQVRAGDDTQYF
v_gene: TRBV25-1; j_gene: TRBJ1-6; abundance: -; d_gene: -; CDR3nt: TGTGCCAGCAGTGCTCAGGGAGGCTCCTATAATTCACCCCTCCACTTT; CDR3aa: CASSAQGGSYNSPLHF
v_gene: TRBV18; j_gene: TRBJ1-2; abundance: few; d_gene: -; CDR3nt: TGTGCCAGCTCACCACCCCCCGACAGGCTGGGAAATTATGGCTACACCTTC; CDR3aa: CASSPPPDRLGNYGYTF
v_gene: TRBV3-1/TRBV3-2; j_gene: TRBJ2-2; abundance: few; d_gene: TRBD1; CDR3nt: TGTGCCAGCAGCCGTGGACAGGCAGCCGGGGAGCTGTTTTTT; CDR3aa: CASSRGQAAGELFF
v_gene: TRBV15; j_gene: TRBJ2-2; abundance: -; d_gene: TRBD1; CDR3nt: TGTGCCACCAGCGCCGGGACAGGGGGTAACACCGGGGAGCTGTTTTTT; CDR3aa: CATSAGTGGNTGELFF
v_gene: TRBV9; j_gene: TRBJ2-2; abundance: -; d_gene: TRBD1; CDR3nt: TGTGCCAGCAGCCTCCGAACAGGGGGCAACACCGGGGAGCTGTTTTTT; CDR3aa: CASSLRTGGNTGELFF
v_gene: TRBV6-2/TRBV6-3; j_gene: TRBJ1-1; abundance: -; d_gene: -; CDR3nt: TGTGCCAGCAGTTTCCTTACCGGACTCGTCGAAGCTTTCTTT; CDR3aa: CASSFLTGLVEAFF
v_gene: TRBV7-8; j_gene: TRBJ1-6; abundance: -; d_gene: -; CDR3nt: TGTGCCAGCAGCCCCCAGAGTTGGGCTTCCGGGGCACCCCTCCACTTT; CDR3aa: CASSPQSWASGAPLHF
v_gene: TRBV28; j_gene: TRBJ1-1; abundance: -; d_gene: TRBD1; CDR3nt: TGTGCCAGCATCAAGACAGGGGGGAACACTGAAGCTTTCTTT; CDR3aa: CASIKTGGNTEAFF
v_gene: TRBV7-2; j_gene: TRBJ2-3; abundance: many; d_gene: -; CDR3nt: TGTGCCAGCAGCCTAAGCTACGGGTCCACAGATACGCAGTATTTT; CDR3aa: CASSLSYGSTDTQYF
v_gene: TRBV15; j_gene: TRBJ2-2; abundance: once; d_gene: TRBD2; CDR3nt: TGTGCCACCAGCAGACGGACTAGCGGTCCTGGTCCCGGGGAGCTGTTTTTT; CDR3aa: CATSRRTSGPGPGELFF
v_gene: TRBV9; j_gene: TRBJ1-2; abundance: -; d_gene: -; CDR3nt: TGTGCCAGCAGCGTAGGGGGGCCCTGGGAGCTTGGCTACACCTTC; CDR3aa: CASSVGGPWELGYTF
v_gene: TRBV7-2; j_gene: TRBJ1-6; abundance: -; d_gene: TRBD1; CDR3nt: TGTGCCAGCAGGCCCGGCGGGACAGGCTATAATTCACCCCTCCACTTT; CDR3aa: CASRPGGTGYNSPLHF
v_gene: TRBV6-5; j_gene: TRBJ1-4; abundance: -; d_gene: TRBD1; CDR3nt: TGTGCCAGCAGGGACAGGGGTAATGAAAAACTGTTTTTT; CDR3aa: CASRDRGNEKLFF
v_gene: TRBV5-6; j_gene: TRBJ1-2; abundance: -; d_gene: TRBD1; CDR3nt: TGTGCCAGCAGCTTGACCAGGGGGAGCTATGGCTACACCTTC; CDR3aa: CASSLTRGSYGYTF
v_gene: TRBV7-6; j_gene: TRBJ2-1; abundance: -; d_gene: TRBD2; CDR3nt: TGTGCCAGCAGCTTACCTCGGGATAGCGGGAGGGGAGTAGGGGTCTACAATGAGCAGTTCTTC; CDR3aa: CASSLPRDSGRGVGVYNEQFF
v_gene: TRBV5-1; j_gene: TRBJ2-5; abundance: once; d_gene: TRBD2; CDR3nt: TGCGCCAGCAGCTTGGATGTGGCGGGGGGGCCGGAGACCCAGTACTTC; CDR3aa: CASSLDVAGGPETQYF
v_gene: TRBV7-2; j_gene: TRBJ2-5; abundance: -; d_gene: -; CDR3nt: TGTGCCAGCAGCTTAGACAGGGTTTTAGAGACCCAGTACTTC; CDR3aa: CASSLDRVLETQYF
v_gene: TRBV6-4; j_gene: TRBJ1-5; abundance: -; d_gene: -; CDR3nt: TGTGCCAGCAGCGTACAGGCCAATCAGCCCCAGCATTTT; CDR3aa: CASSVQANQPQHF
v_gene: TRBV12-5; j_gene: TRBJ1-5; abundance: few; d_gene: -; CDR3nt: TGTGCTAGTGGTTTGGACACCGATCAGCCCCAGCATTTT; CDR3aa: CASGLDTDQPQHF
v_gene: TRBV3-1/TRBV3-2; j_gene: TRBJ1-3; abundance: -; d_gene: TRBD1; CDR3nt: TGTGCCAGCAGCCAAGATCTTACCCCTCGCCGGGACAGGGGAGGTGAGACTGGAAACACCATATATTTT; CDR3aa: CASSQDLTPRRDRGGETGNTIYF
v_gene: TRBV19; j_gene: TRBJ1-2; abundance: -; d_gene: TRBD1; CDR3nt: TGTGCCAGTAGTATAAGGGGGCAGGGCTATGGCTACACCTTC; CDR3aa: CASSIRGQGYGYTF
v_gene: TRBV4-3; j_gene: TRBJ1-2; abundance: -; d_gene: -; CDR3nt: TGCGCCAGCAGCCAAGCTGGGAGAAACTATGGCTACACCTTC; CDR3aa: CASSQAGRNYGYTF